Listed below are T cell receptor beta chains from one sample, sequenced in a study of metastatic and nonmetastatic thyroid tumors. TCRdb used MiXCR to call clones anew from the PCR reads. Of approximately 38,000 clones in the sample, 16% were seen once. The sequenced material came from blood. These receptors all stem from a female donor with papillary thyroid cancer or a benign thyroid nodule (not recorded which). Some clones in this sample may be carry-over from other donors' samples. Each CDR3 is given with its conserved first and last residue. A D gene is named only where the DNA matches it firmly. A clone size is listed for some rows: how often the clone was seen (once, few, many), or a class if it is expanded.

d_call	v_call	clone_size	j_call	cdr3_nt	cdr3_aa
TRBD2	TRBV5-1	many	TRBJ2-5	TGCGCCAGCAGCTGGAGCGGGGGTGTCCAAGAGACCCAGTACTTC	CASSWSGGVQETQYF
.	TRBV4-2	.	TRBJ2-1	TGTGCCAGCAGCCAATATGGGACCCCGACCCCCAATGAGCAGTTCTTC	CASSQYGTPTPNEQFF
TRBD2	TRBV6-1	many	TRBJ2-1	TGTGCCAGCAGCCCAGCGGGAGGGCCCTACAATGAGCAGTTCTTC	CASSPAGGPYNEQFF
.	TRBV11-3	.	TRBJ2-1	TGTGCCAGCAGCTTAGGTTTAGGGGGGTCTGAGCAGTTCTTC	CASSLGLGGSEQFF
.	TRBV6-5	few	TRBJ2-7	TGTGCCAGCAGTTACTCTAGTTCCAGGGGCGAGCAGTACTTC	CASSYSSSRGEQYF
.	TRBV6-4	few	TRBJ2-1	TGTGCCAGCAGTGACAGTGCAGGGGACTACAATGAGCAGTTCTTC	CASSDSAGDYNEQFF
.	TRBV30	.	TRBJ2-1	TGTGCCTGGAGTGTAGTCAATGAGCAGTTCTTC	CAWSVVNEQFF
TRBD2	TRBV27	many	TRBJ2-7	TGTGCCAGCAGTTTAAGGGCCGCGGGAGAGGGGGAGCAGTACTTC	CASSLRAAGEGEQYF
.	TRBV9	many	TRBJ2-1	TGTGCCAGCAGCGGGAGACTAGGGGACTACAATGAGCAGTTCTTC	CASSGRLGDYNEQFF
.	TRBV7-9	.	TRBJ2-7	TGTGCCAGCAGCTTAAGGGGTGGCGAGCAGTACTTC	CASSLRGGEQYF
TRBD1	TRBV10-3	many	TRBJ2-7	TGTGCCATCAACCCTGGACAGGACTACGAGCAGTACTTC	CAINPGQDYEQYF
.	TRBV28	many	TRBJ1-2	TGTGCCAGCAGGTTCAGGGTCGAGGGCTACACCTTC	CASRFRVEGYTF
.	TRBV10-1	medium-sized	TRBJ2-1	TGCGCCAGCAGTGAGACCCAGCTTTCTTACAATGAGCAGTTCTTC	CASSETQLSYNEQFF
TRBD2	TRBV6-1	few	TRBJ2-3	TGTGCTAGCGAGGCGGGGGGCTATTATCGCACAGATACGCAGTATTTT	CASEAGGYYRTDTQYF
TRBD2	TRBV5-8	.	TRBJ2-2	TGTGCCAGCAGCGACGAGCGGGAGGCCGCAACCGAAGAGCTGTTTTTT	CASSDEREAATEELFF
.	TRBV20-1	.	TRBJ2-6	TGCAGTGCTAGGGGTGGGGCCAACGTCCTGACTTTC	CSARGGANVLTF
TRBD1	TRBV5-1	many	TRBJ2-3	TGCGCCAGCAGCTTACCGGGACAGGGGTCAGATACGCAGTATTTT	CASSLPGQGSDTQYF
.	TRBV15	many	TRBJ1-4	TGTGCCACCAGCAGAGACCGCGAAGGGATTGAAAAACTGTTTTTT	CATSRDREGIEKLFF
TRBD1	TRBV19	few	TRBJ1-1	TGTGCCAGTAGTATAGATACAGGGGCGGGTGCTGAAGCTCTCTTT	CASSIDTGAGAEALF
.	TRBV27	.	TRBJ2-7	TGTGCCAGCAGTCTCGGACGGGGCTCCTACGAGCAGTACTTC	CASSLGRGSYEQYF
TRBD2	TRBV7-8	many	TRBJ2-5	TGTGCCAGCTCCTCGGGAGGACCTCAAGAGACCCAGTACTTC	CASSSGGPQETQYF
.	TRBV28	many	TRBJ1-4	TGTGCCAGCAGTTTATCCGGTCTAGAAAAACTGTTTTTT	CASSLSGLEKLFF
.	TRBV18	many	TRBJ2-5	TGTGCCAGCTCACGTGGTGGAGGTCAAGAGACCCAGTACTTC	CASSRGGGQETQYF
.	TRBV10-3	many	TRBJ2-3	TGTGCCATCAGTGAGTTCCCAGGAGGGGATACGCAGTATTTT	CAISEFPGGDTQYF
TRBD1	TRBV18	many	TRBJ1-1	TGTGCCAGCTCACCACCGGGGACAGGGAGGGACACTGAAGCTTTCTTT	CASSPPGTGRDTEAFF
.	TRBV3-1	.	TRBJ2-7	TGTGCCAGCAGCCCTACGGACGGGGGATCCTACGAGCAGTACTTC	CASSPTDGGSYEQYF
TRBD1	TRBV24-1	many	TRBJ2-7	TGTGCCACCAGTGAAACGACAGGGAACCTCTACGAGCAGTACTTC	CATSETTGNLYEQYF
.	TRBV18	many	TRBJ2-7	TGTGCCAGCTCACCAACCGGGCCAGTGACCTACGAGCAGTACTTC	CASSPTGPVTYEQYF
.	TRBV7-9	many	TRBJ2-5	TGTGCCAGCAGCCCCGAAGGGTACAACCCTGGGGAGACCCAGTACTTC	CASSPEGYNPGETQYF
TRBD2	TRBV20-1	many	TRBJ2-3	TGCAGTGCCATAGCGGGGGGCACAGATACGCAGTATTTT	CSAIAGGTDTQYF
.	TRBV24-1	many	TRBJ2-3	TGTGCCACCAGTGATTTCTCAGTGGCAGATACGCAGTATTTT	CATSDFSVADTQYF